The sequence of this TCR beta chain was determined in a study of cytomegalovirus exposure and HLA in healthy donors. Study-level background: The 90 to 150 validation repertoires, a later analysis reported, used the same platform as the approximately 650 first-cohort repertoires.

TCRdb's copy holds only in-frame clones and misses some; the assay was immunoSEQ multiplex PCR. The sample has 90,000 to 100,000 clones; 85% to 95% are singletons. The V end was cut by 1 base, the J end by 0 bases, with 11 bases between. The V gene's germline CDR1 is SGHRS and CDR2 YFSETQ. This CDR3 contains 16 residues. As for this clone: Its antigen is undetermined.

The study, taken as a whole, reports: The classifier reportedly diagnosed cytomegalovirus status with high sensitivity and specificity. In vitro testing confirmed three CMV-associated chains as specific for CMV antigens.

Source material: PBMCs. The source is a woman aged 25 to 39 in good health and CMV-seropositive. V usage is TRBV5-1 and J usage is TRBJ1-3; D possibly corresponds to TRBD1 (5 bases). This CDR3 is CASSLSGDFSGNTIYF. CDR3 nucleotides: TGCGCCAGCAGCTTGTCGGGGGACTTCTCTGGAAACACCATATATTTT.